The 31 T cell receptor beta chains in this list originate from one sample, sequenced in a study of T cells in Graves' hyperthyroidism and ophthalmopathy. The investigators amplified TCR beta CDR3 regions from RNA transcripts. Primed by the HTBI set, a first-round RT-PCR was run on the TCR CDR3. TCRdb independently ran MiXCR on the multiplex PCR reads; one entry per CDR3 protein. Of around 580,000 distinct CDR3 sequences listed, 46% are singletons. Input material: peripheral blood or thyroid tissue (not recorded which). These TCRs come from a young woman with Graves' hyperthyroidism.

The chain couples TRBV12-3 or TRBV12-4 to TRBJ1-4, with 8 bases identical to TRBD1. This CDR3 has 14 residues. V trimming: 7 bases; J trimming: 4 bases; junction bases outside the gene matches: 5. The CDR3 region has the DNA TGTGCCAGCACAGACAGGGGAGTTAATGAAAAACTGTTTTTT. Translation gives CASTDRGVNEKLFF.

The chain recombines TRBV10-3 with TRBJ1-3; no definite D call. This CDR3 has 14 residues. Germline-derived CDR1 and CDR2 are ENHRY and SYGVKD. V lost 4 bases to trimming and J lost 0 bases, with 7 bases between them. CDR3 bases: TGTGCCATCAGTGCCGGCAGCTCTGGAAACACCATATATTTT. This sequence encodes CAISAGSSGNTIYF.

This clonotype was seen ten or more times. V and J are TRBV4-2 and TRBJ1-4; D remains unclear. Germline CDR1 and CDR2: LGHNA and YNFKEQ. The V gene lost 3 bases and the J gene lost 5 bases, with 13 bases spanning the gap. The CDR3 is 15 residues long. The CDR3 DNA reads TGTGCCAGCAGCCAGGCAGACGGTCTGAATGAAAAACTGTTTTTT. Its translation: CASSQADGLNEKLFF.

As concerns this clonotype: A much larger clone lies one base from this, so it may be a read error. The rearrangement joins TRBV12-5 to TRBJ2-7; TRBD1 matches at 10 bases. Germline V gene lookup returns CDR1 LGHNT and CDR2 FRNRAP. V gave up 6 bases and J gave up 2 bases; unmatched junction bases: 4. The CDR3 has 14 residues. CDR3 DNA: TGTGCTAGTGGCCAGGGACAGGGGACCTACGAGCAGTACTTC. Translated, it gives CASGQGQGTYEQYF.

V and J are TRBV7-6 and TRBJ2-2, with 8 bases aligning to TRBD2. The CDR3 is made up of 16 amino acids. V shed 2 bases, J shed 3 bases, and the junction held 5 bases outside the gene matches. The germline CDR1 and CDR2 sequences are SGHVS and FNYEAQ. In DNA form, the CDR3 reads TGTGCCAGCAGCTTATACCCAGCGGGGGACACCGGGGAGCTGTTTTTT. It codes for CASSLYPAGDTGELFF. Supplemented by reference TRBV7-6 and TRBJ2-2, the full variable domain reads GAGVSQSPRYKVTKRGQDVALRCDPISGHVSLYWYRQALGQGPEFLTYFNYEAQQDKSGLPNDRFSAERPEGSISTLTIQRTEQRDSAMYRCASSLYPAGDTGELFFGEGSRLTVL.

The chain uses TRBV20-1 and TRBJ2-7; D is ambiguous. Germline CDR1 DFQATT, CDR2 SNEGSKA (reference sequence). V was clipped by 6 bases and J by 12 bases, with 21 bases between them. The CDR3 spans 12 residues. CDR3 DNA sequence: TGCAGTGCGCCCGAGGCGACCTACAAGCGGTACTTC. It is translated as CSAPEATYKRYF.

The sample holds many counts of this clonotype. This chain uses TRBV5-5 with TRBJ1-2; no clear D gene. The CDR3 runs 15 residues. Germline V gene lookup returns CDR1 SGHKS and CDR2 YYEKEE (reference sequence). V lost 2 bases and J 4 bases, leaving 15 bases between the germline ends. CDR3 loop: CASSLLLLGGYGYTF. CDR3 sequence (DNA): TGTGCCAGCAGCTTATTACTCCTTGGAGGCTATGGCTACACCTTC.

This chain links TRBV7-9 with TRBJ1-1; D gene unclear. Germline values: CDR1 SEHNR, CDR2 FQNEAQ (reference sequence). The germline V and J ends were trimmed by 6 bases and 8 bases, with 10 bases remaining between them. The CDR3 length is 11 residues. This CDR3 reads CASRYAAEAFF. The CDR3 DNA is TGTGCCAGCAGGTATGCCGCGGAAGCTTTCTTT.

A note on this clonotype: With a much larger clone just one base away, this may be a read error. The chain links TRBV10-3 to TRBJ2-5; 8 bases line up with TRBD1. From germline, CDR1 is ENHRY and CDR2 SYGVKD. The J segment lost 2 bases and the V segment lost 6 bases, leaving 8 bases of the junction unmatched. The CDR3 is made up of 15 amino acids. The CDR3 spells CAIRNRGQGQETQYF. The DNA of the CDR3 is TGTGCCATCAGGAACCGTGGACAGGGACAAGAGACCCAGTACTTC.

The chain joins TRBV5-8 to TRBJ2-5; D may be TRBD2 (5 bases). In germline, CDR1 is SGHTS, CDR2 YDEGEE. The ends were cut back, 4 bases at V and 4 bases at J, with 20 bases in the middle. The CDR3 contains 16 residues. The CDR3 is CASSQGRGSEGETQYF. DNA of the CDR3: TGTGCCAGCAGCCAAGGAAGAGGGTCAGAGGGAGAGACCCAGTACTTC.

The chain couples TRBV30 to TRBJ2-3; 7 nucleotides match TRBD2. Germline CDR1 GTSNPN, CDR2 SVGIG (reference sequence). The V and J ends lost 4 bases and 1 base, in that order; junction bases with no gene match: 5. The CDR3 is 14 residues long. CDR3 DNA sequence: TGTGCCTGGAATGGAGGACTAGGCACAGATACGCAGTATTTT. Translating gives CAWNGGLGTDTQYF.

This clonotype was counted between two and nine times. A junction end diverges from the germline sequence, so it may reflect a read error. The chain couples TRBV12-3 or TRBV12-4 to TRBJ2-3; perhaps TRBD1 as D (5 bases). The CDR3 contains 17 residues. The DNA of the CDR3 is TGTGCCAGCAGCTTAGGTTGGGGCCTAACGGGCACAGATACGCAGTATTTT. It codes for CASSLGWGLTGTDTQYF.

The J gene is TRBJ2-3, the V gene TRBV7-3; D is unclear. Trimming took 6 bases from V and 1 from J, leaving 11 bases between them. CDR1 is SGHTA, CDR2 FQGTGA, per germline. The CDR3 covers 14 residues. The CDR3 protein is CASRGAGGTDTQYF. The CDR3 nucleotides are TGTGCCAGCAGAGGCGCAGGAGGCACAGATACGCAGTATTTT.

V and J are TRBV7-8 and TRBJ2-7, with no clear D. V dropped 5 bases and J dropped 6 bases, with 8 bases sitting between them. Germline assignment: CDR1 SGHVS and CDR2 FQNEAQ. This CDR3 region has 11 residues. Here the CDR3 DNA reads TGTGCCAGCAGCCCCCTACTCGAGCAGTACTTC. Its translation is CASSPLLEQYF.

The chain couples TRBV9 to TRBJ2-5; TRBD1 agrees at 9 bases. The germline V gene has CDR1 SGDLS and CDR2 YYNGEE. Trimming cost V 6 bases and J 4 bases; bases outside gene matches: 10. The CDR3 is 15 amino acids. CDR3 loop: CASNTQQGARETQYF. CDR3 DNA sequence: TGTGCCAGCAACACGCAACAGGGGGCCCGAGAGACCCAGTACTTC.

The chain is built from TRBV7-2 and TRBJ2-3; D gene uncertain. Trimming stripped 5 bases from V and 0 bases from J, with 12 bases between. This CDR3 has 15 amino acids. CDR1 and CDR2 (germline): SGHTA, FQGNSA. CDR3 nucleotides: TGTGCCAGCAGCCCCGGCAGCGTTAGCACAGATACGCAGTATTTT. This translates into CASSPGSVSTDTQYF.

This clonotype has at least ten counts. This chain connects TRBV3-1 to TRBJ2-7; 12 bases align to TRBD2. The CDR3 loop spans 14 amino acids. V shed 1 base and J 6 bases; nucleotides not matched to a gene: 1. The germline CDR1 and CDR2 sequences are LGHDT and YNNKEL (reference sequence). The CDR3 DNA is TGTGCCAGCAGCCAAGGACTAGCGGGAGCCGAGCAGTACTTC. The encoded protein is CASSQGLAGAEQYF.

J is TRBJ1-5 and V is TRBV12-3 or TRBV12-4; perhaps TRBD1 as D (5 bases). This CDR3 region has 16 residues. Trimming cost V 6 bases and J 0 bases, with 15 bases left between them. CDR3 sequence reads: CASSSLRGSSNQPQHF. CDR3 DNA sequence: TGTGCCAGCAGCTCCCTAAGGGGAAGTAGCAATCAGCCCCAGCATTTT.

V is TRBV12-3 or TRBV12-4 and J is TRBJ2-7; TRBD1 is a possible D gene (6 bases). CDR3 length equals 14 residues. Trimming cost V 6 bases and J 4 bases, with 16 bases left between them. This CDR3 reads CASSQTRGYYEQYF. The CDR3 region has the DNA TGTGCCAGCAGCCAAACAAGGGGGTATTACGAGCAGTACTTC.

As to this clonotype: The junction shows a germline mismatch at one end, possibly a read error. CDR3 nucleotides: TGTGCCAGCGGCTTACAGGGGTATAGCTATGGCTACACCTTC. The encoded protein is CASGLQGYSYGYTF. The chain employs TRBV7-2 and TRBJ1-2, with 7 bases identical to TRBD1. The CDR3 loop spans 14 amino acids. CDR1 and CDR2 (germline): SGHTA, FQGNSA.

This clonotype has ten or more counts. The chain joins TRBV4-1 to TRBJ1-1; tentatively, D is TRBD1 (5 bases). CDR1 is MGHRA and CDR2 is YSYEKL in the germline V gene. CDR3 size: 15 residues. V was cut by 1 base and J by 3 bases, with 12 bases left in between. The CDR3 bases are TGCGCCAGCAGCCAAGTGGGGCGAAGCTACACTGAAGCTTTCTTT. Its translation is CASSQVGRSYTEAFF.

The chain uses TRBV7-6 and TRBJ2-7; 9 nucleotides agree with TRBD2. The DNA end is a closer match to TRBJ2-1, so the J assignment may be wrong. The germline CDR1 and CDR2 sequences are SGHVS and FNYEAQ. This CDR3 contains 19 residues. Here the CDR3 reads CASSFKSLRASGMGNEQFF. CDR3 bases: TGTGCCAGCAGCTTTAAGTCCCTCCGGGCTAGCGGGATGGGGAATGAGCAGTTCTTC.

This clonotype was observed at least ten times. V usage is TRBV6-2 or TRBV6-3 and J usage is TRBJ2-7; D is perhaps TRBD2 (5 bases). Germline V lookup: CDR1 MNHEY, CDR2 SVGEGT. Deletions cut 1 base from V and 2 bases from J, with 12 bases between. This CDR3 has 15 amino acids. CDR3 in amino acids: CASSYWAEVPYEQYF. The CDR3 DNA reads TGTGCCAGCAGTTACTGGGCGGAGGTCCCCTACGAGCAGTACTTC.

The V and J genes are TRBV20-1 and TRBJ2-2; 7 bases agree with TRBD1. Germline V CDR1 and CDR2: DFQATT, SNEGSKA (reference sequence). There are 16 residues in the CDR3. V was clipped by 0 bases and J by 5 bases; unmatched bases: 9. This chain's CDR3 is CSARDPGQTSTGELFF. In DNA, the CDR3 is TGCAGTGCTAGAGATCCGGGACAGACTTCAACCGGGGAGCTGTTTTTT.

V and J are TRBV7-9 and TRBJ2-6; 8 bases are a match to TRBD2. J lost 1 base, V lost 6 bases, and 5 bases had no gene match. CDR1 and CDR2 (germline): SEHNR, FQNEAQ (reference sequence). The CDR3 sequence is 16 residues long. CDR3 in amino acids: CASSPSGSSGANVLTF. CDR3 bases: TGTGCCAGCAGTCCGAGCGGGAGTTCTGGGGCCAACGTCCTGACTTTC.

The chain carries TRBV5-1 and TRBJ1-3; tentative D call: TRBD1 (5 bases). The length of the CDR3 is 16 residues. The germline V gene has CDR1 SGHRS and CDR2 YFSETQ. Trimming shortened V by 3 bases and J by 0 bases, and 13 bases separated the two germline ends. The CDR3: CASSSTGAHSGNTIYF. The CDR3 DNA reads TGCGCCAGCAGCTCCACTGGGGCCCACTCTGGAAACACCATATATTTT.

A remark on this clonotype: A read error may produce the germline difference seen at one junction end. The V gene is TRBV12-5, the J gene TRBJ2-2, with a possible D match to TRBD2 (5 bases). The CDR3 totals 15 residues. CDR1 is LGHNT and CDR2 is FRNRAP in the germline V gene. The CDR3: CASGLVSENTGELSF. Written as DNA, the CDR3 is TGTGCTAGTGGTTTGGTTAGCGAGAACACCGGGGAGCTGTCTTTT.

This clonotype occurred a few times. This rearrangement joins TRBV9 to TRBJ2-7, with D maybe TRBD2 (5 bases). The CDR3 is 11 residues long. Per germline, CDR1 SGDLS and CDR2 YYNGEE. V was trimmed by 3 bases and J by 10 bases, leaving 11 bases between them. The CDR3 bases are TGTGCCAGCAGCGGCGGACTTCGACAGTACTTC. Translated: CASSGGLRQYF.

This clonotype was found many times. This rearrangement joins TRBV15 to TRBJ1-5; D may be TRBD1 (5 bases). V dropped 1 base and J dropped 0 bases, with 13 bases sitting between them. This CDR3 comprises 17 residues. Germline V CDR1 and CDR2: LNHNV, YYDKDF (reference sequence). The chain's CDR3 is CATSRVIGGYSNQPQHF. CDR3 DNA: TGTGCCACCAGCAGAGTAATCGGGGGATATAGCAATCAGCCCCAGCATTTT.

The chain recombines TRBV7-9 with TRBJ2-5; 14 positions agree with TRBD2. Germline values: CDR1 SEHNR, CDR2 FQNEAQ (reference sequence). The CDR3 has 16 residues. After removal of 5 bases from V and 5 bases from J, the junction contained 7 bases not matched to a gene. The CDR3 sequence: CASSPGLAGASETQYF. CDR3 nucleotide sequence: TGTGCCAGCAGCCCGGGACTAGCGGGAGCAAGCGAGACCCAGTACTTC.

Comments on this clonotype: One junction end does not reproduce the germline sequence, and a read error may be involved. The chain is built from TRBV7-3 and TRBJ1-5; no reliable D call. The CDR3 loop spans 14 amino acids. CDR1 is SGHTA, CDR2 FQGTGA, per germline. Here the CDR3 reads CASSLAGVEETQHF. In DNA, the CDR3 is TGCGCCAGCAGTTTAGCGGGAGTGGAAGAGACCCAGCATTTT.